This T cell receptor beta chain stems from a study of blood T cells in healthy people across ages. Overall study findings and caveats: Using unsorted PBMCs precluded a conclusive naive versus antigen-experienced comparison. A roughly linear age-dependent decrease characterized TCR beta diversity per million T cells.

Together with a sample-barcoded 5' primer, a J-beta primer mix was included in a second PCR lasting roughly 6 to 12 cycles. Via MiXCR, TCRdb re-called the 5' RACE reads, giving one row per CDR3 protein. The sample consists of more than 1.4 million distinct CDR3 sequences, 40% to 50% of them appearing once. Researchers collected 9 to 10 milliliters of peripheral blood from every single donor. This clonotype has just a few counts. The antigen is not known. V gave up 5 bases and J gave up 8 bases, with 13 bases separating them. Germline V gives CDR1 SEHNR, CDR2 FQNEAQ (reference sequence). This CDR3 has 13 residues.

The receptor comes from a woman in her late teens or twenties in good health. Sequenced: blood. The gene calls are TRBV7-9 and TRBJ1-5, with a tentative D call TRBD1 (5 bases). Here the CDR3 DNA reads TGTGCCAGCAGCATACAACAGGCTGAGCCCCAGCATTTT. As protein: CASSIQQAEPQHF.